These T cell receptor beta chains were read from a single sample in a study of T cell responses to AZD1222 COVID-19 vaccine. TCRdb's table, derived via immunoSEQ multiplex PCR, lists solely in-frame clones and lacks some. Of some 97,000 clones listed, less than 90% are singletons. Sample: peripheral blood, taken on day 0 of AZD1222 vaccination. The receptor set was obtained from an adult in good health. Both conserved end residues are part of each CDR3. Each record gives: J gene, V gene, clone size, D gene, CDR3 protein, CDR3 DNA. The D gene is left open where the match is weak. The size entry is marked missing in some rows and otherwise reads once, few, many or a size class.

TRBJ1-6 TRBV14 - - CASSQEGVGNSPLHF TGTGCCAGCAGCCAAGAGGGGGTTGGAAATTCACCCCTCCACTTT
TRBJ2-1 TRBV4-2 - TRBD1 CASSQEGTGVSYNEQFF TGTGCCAGCAGCCAAGAAGGGACAGGGGTCTCCTACAATGAGCAGTTCTTC
TRBJ2-5 TRBV11-2 - TRBD2 CASSPGTSGRETQYF TGTGCCAGCAGCCCCGGGACTAGCGGGAGGGAGACCCAGTACTTC
TRBJ1-3 TRBV30 - - CAWSVQGNTIYF TGTGCCTGGAGTGTACAAGGCAACACCATATATTTT
TRBJ2-6 TRBV30 - - CAWTTASGANVLTF TGTGCCTGGACGACAGCTAGTGGGGCCAACGTCCTGACTTTC
TRBJ2-1 TRBV6-4 once TRBD2 CASKSTGTSGNEQFF TGTGCCAGCAAATCTACCGGGACTAGCGGAAATGAGCAGTTCTTC
TRBJ2-1 TRBV7-3 - TRBD1 CASSLPGGNEQFF TGTGCCAGCAGCTTACCAGGGGGCAATGAGCAGTTCTTC
TRBJ2-7 TRBV30 - TRBD2 CAWSMERLAGEAYEQYF TGTGCCTGGAGTATGGAACGACTAGCGGGCGAGGCCTACGAGCAGTACTTC
TRBJ2-2 TRBV9 - - CASSVREPTGELFF TGTGCCAGCAGCGTTCGGGAACCTACCGGGGAGCTGTTTTTT
TRBJ2-2 TRBV6-5 - - CASSYTEFTGELFF TGTGCCAGCAGTTACACTGAGTTTACCGGGGAGCTGTTTTTT
TRBJ1-1 TRBV24-1 - TRBD1 CATQDRVKTTEAFF TGTGCCACCCAAGACAGGGTTAAGACCACTGAAGCTTTCTTT
TRBJ2-3 TRBV2 - - CASSLRAGGGTDTQYF TGTGCCAGCAGTTTACGGGCGGGCGGGGGCACAGATACGCAGTATTTT
TRBJ2-1 TRBV11-3 - - CASSLGGNYNEQFF TGTGCCAGCAGCTTAGGCGGGAACTACAATGAGCAGTTCTTC
TRBJ2-5 TRBV2 - TRBD1 CASRPGQGWETQYF TGTGCCAGCAGGCCGGGACAGGGTTGGGAGACCCAGTACTTC
TRBJ2-7 TRBV9 - TRBD2 CASSGLAGGPLEQYF TGTGCCAGCAGCGGGTTAGCGGGAGGGCCCCTCGAGCAGTACTTC
TRBJ1-4 TRBV27 - - CASGRTSLGEKLFF TGTGCCAGCGGCCGTACCTCCCTGGGTGAAAAACTGTTTTTT
TRBJ1-6 TRBV19 few - CASSIGRVGSPLHF TGTGCCAGTAGTATAGGCAGGGTGGGATCACCCCTCCACTTT
TRBJ1-3 TRBV24-1 - - CATSDTGSGNTIYF TGTGCCACCAGTGACACAGGATCTGGAAACACCATATATTTT
TRBJ2-3 TRBV15 - - CATSGVGWLDTQYF TGTGCCACCAGTGGTGTGGGTTGGTTGGATACGCAGTATTTT
TRBJ1-2 TRBV29-1 - - CSVEILNYGYTF TGCAGCGTTGAAATTCTTAACTATGGCTACACCTTC
TRBJ2-7 TRBV12-3/TRBV12-4 - TRBD1 CASSRTGNEQYF TGTGCCAGCAGCAGGACAGGGAACGAGCAGTACTTC
TRBJ1-5 TRBV18 - - CASSPEGVNQPQHF TGTGCCAGCTCACCAGAGGGGGTCAATCAGCCCCAGCATTTT
TRBJ1-2 TRBV9 - - CASSVDPSKGDGNYGYTF TGTGCCAGCAGCGTAGATCCCAGTAAAGGGGACGGTAACTATGGCTACACCTTC
TRBJ2-3 TRBV6-5 - - CASGTSLEYF TGTGCCAGCGGCACGTCCCTGGAGTATTTT
TRBJ2-5 TRBV4-2 - TRBD2 CASSQDVMTSGKRWGETQYF TGTGCCAGCAGCCAAGATGTAATGACTAGCGGGAAGCGGTGGGGAGAGACCCAGTACTTC
TRBJ2-3 TRBV2 few TRBD2 CASDRLAGGTDTQYF TGTGCCAGCGACCGACTAGCGGGAGGCACAGATACGCAGTATTTT
TRBJ2-7 TRBV6-1 - TRBD1 CASSEGFSQGVKYYEQYF TGTGCCAGCAGTGAAGGATTCTCACAGGGGGTAAAGTACTACGAGCAGTACTTC
TRBJ1-2 TRBV29-1 - - CSVVGGFEGYTF TGCAGCGTTGTTGGTGGGTTCGAGGGCTACACCTTC
TRBJ1-5 TRBV28 - TRBD1 CASSGGQGSLNQPQHF TGTGCCAGCAGCGGGGGACAGGGGTCCCTCAATCAGCCCCAGCATTTT
TRBJ2-1 TRBV7-9 - TRBD1 CASSTLRDRGRSEQFF TGTGCCAGCAGCACCCTCCGGGACAGGGGGCGAAGTGAGCAGTTCTTC
TRBJ1-2 TRBV18 - TRBD1 CASSTGTGYSAYGYTF TGTGCCAGCTCAACCGGGACAGGGTATAGCGCCTATGGCTACACCTTC
TRBJ1-5 TRBV19 - - CASMVGTYNQPQHF TGTGCCAGTATGGTAGGAACATACAATCAGCCCCAGCATTTT
TRBJ2-3 TRBV10-3 - TRBD1 CATRTGSTDTQYF TGTGCCACTAGGACAGGGAGCACAGATACGCAGTATTTT
TRBJ2-7 TRBV11-3 - TRBD2 CASSPWTSSYEQYF TGTGCCAGCAGCCCTTGGACTAGTTCCTACGAGCAGTACTTC
TRBJ1-4 TRBV18 - TRBD1 CASSRARDRVEKLFF TGTGCCAGCTCCCGCGCCCGGGACAGGGTTGAAAAACTGTTTTTT
TRBJ2-5 TRBV28 few - CASSWTVGKTQYF TGTGCCAGCAGTTGGACAGTAGGGAAGACCCAGTACTTC
TRBJ1-5 TRBV5-6 - - CASSLWEYSNQPQHF TGTGCCAGCAGCTTGTGGGAATATAGCAATCAGCCCCAGCATTTT
TRBJ1-2 TRBV6-2/TRBV6-3 - - CASSSHTGSDGYTF TGTGCCAGCAGTTCCCATACAGGGAGCGATGGCTACACCTTC
TRBJ1-4 TRBV19 - - CASSGGEKLFF TGTGCCAGTAGTGGGGGAGAAAAACTGTTTTTT
TRBJ2-2 TRBV9 - TRBD2 CASSVELAGSTGELFF TGTGCCAGCAGCGTAGAACTAGCGGGGTCCACCGGGGAGCTGTTTTTT
TRBJ1-4 TRBV4-1 - - CASSQEVVEKLFF TGCGCCAGCAGCCAAGAGGTCGTGGAAAAACTGTTTTTT
TRBJ1-5 TRBV27 - - CASRLRFESNQPQHF TGTGCCAGCAGACTACGATTCGAGAGCAATCAGCCCCAGCATTTT
TRBJ2-2 TRBV4-2 - - CASSQHGQLLTGELFF TGTGCCAGCAGCCAACATGGACAGCTACTAACCGGGGAGCTGTTTTTT
TRBJ2-7 TRBV27 - TRBD1 CASSVQGAWNEQYF TGTGCCAGCAGTGTACAGGGGGCATGGAACGAGCAGTACTTC
TRBJ2-7 TRBV5-1 - - CASGRGGTTYEQYF TGCGCCAGCGGTCGCGGCGGGACAACCTACGAGCAGTACTTC
TRBJ1-2 TRBV19 - - CASSGGARVFPLEGYTF TGTGCCAGTAGTGGCGGGGCCCGGGTGTTTCCTTTGGAGGGCTACACCTTC
TRBJ1-3 TRBV9 - TRBD1 CASQEFQGATGNTIYF TGTGCCAGCCAAGAATTTCAGGGGGCTACTGGAAACACCATATATTTT
TRBJ1-4 TRBV7-9 - TRBD1 CASLPGQKLETTNEKLFF TGTGCCAGCCTTCCGGGACAGAAACTCGAGACAACTAATGAAAAACTGTTTTTT
TRBJ2-7 TRBV19 - TRBD1 CASSMGTGHYEQYF TGTGCCAGTAGTATGGGGACAGGCCACTACGAGCAGTACTTC
TRBJ2-3 TRBV7-2 - TRBD2 CASSLGRAGSETQYF TGTGCCAGCAGCCTCGGGAGGGCCGGGTCGGAGACGCAGTATTTT
TRBJ1-1 TRBV9 few TRBD1 CASSPWTGNTEAFF TGTGCCAGCAGCCCGTGGACAGGGAACACTGAAGCTTTCTTT
TRBJ1-1 TRBV6-2/TRBV6-3 once - CASSYQATGMNTEAFF TGTGCCAGCAGTTACCAGGCCACGGGAATGAACACTGAAGCTTTCTTT
TRBJ1-1 TRBV19 few - CASSRTGASTEAFF TGTGCCAGTAGTCGGACGGGGGCGAGCACTGAAGCTTTCTTT
TRBJ2-1 TRBV24-1 - TRBD2 CATSDLLAGRNEQFF TGTGCCACCAGTGATTTACTAGCGGGACGCAATGAGCAGTTCTTC